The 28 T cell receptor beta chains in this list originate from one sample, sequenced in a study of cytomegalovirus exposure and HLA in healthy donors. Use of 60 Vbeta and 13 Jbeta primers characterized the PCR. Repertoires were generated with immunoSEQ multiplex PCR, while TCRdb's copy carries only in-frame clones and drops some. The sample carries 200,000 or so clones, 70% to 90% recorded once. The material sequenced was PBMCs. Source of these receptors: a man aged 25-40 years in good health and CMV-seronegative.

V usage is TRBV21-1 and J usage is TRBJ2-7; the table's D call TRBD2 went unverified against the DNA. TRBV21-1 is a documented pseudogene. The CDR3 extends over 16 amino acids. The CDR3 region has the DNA TGTGCCAGCCCTAAAATAGGGGAGGTTTGGCCCTACGAGCAGTACTTC. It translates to CASPKIGEVWPYEQYF.

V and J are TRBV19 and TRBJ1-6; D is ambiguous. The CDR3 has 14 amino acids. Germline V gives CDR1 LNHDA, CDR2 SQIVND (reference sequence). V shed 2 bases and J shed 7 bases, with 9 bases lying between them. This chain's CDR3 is CASSISARNSPLHF. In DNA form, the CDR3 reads TGTGCCAGTAGTATATCCGCCAGGAATTCACCCCTCCACTTT. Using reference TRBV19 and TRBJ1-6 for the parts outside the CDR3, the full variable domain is DGGITQSPKYLFRKEGQNVTLSCEQNLNHDAMYWYRQDPGQGLRLIYYSQIVNDFQKGDIAEGYSVSREKKESFPLTVTSAQKNPTAFYLCASSISARNSPLHFGNGTRLTVT.

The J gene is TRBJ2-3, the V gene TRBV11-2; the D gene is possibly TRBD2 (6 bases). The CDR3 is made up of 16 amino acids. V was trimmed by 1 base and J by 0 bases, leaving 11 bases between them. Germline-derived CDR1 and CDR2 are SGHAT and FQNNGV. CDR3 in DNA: TGTGCCAGCAGCTTAGCCCTTAGCGGTAGCACAGATACGCAGTATTTT. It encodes CASSLALSGSTDTQYF.

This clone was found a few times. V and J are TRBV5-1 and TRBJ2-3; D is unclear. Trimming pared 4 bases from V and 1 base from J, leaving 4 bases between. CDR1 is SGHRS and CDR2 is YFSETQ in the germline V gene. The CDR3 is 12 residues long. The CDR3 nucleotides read TGCGCCAGCAGCGCGCGCACAGATACGCAGTATTTT. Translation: CASSARTDTQYF.

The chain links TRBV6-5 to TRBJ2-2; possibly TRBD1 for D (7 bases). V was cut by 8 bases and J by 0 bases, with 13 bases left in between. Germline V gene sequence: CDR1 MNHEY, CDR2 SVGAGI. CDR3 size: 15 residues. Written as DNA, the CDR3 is TGTGCCAGCGGGAGGCAGGGGGCGAACACCGGGGAGCTGTTTTTT. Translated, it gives CASGRQGANTGELFF.

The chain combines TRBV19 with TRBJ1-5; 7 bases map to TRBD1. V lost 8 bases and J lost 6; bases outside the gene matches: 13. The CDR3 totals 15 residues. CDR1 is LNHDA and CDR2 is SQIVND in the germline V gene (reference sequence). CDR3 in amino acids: CASSTPGQLTQPQHF. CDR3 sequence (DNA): TGTGCCAGTTCCACTCCGGGACAGCTGACTCAGCCCCAGCATTTT.

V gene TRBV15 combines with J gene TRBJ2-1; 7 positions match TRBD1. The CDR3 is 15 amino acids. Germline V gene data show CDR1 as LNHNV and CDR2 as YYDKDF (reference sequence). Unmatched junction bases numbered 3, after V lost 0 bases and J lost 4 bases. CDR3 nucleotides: TGTGCCACCAGCAGAGAAGGACAGGATTACAATGAGCAGTTCTTC. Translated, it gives CATSREGQDYNEQFF.

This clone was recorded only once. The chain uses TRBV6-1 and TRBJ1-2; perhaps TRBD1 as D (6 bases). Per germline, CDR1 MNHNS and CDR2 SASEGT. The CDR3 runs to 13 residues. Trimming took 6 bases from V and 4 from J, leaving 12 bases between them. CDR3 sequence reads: CASRLRTAYGYTF. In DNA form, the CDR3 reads TGTGCCAGCAGACTCAGGACAGCCTATGGCTACACCTTC.

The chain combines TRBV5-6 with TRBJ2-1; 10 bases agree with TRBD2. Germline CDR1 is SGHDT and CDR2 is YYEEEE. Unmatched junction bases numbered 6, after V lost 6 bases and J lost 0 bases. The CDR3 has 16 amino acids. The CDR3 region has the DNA TGTGCCAGCAACCTAGCGGGGGATAGCTCCTACAATGAGCAGTTCTTC. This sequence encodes CASNLAGDSSYNEQFF. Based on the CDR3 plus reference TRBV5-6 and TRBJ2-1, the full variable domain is DAGVTQSPTHLIKTRGQQVTLRCSPKSGHDTVSWYQQALGQGPQFIFQYYEEEERQRGNFPDRFSGHQFPNYSSELNVNALLLGDSALYLCASNLAGDSSYNEQFFGPGTRLTVL.

The CDR3 spells CASSSTGVAGGYNEQFF. The CDR3 bases are TGTGCCAGCAGCTCAACCGGGGTAGCGGGGGGGTACAATGAGCAGTTCTTC. This chain links TRBV11-3 with TRBJ2-1; 11 bases are shared with TRBD2. Germline V gene lookup returns CDR1 SGHNT and CDR2 YENEEA. V lost 4 bases, J lost 4 bases, and 9 bases stayed unmatched. This CDR3 spans 17 amino acids.

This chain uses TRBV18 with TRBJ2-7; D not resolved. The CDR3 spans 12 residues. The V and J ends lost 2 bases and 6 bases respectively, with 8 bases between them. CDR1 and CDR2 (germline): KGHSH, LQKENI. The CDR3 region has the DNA TGTGCCAGCTCACCAAGCCCCTCCGAGCAGTACTTC. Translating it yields CASSPSPSEQYF.

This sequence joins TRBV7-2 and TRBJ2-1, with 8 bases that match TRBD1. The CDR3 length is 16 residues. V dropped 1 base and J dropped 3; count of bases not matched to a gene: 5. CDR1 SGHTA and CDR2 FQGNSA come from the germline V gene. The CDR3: CASSLVSGTGYNEQFF. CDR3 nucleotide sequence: TGTGCCAGCAGCTTAGTATCCGGGACAGGCTACAATGAGCAGTTCTTC. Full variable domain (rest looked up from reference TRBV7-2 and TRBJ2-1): GAGVSQSPSNKVTEKGKDVELRCDPISGHTALYWYRQSLGQGLEFLIYFQGNSAPDKSGLPSDRFSAERTGGSVSTLTIQRTQQEDSAVYLCASSLVSGTGYNEQFFGPGTRLTVL.

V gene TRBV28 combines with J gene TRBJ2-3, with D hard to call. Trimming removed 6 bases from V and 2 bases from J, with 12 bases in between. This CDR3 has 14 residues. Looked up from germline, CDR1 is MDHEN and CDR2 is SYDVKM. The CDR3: CASRPESATDTQYF. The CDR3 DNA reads TGTGCCAGCAGGCCAGAAAGTGCCACAGATACGCAGTATTTT.

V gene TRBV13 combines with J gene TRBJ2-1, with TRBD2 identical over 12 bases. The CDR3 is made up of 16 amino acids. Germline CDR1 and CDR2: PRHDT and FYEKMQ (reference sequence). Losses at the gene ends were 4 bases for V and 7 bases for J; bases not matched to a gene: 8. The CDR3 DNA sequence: TGTGCCAGCAGCTACTCTAGCGGGGGGGCCTTTAATGAGCAGTTCTTC. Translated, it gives CASSYSSGGAFNEQFF.

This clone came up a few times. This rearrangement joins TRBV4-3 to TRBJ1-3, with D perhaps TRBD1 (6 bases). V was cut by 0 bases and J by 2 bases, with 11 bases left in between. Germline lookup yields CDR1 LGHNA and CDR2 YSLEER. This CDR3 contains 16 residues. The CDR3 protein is CASSQDETGAGNTIYF. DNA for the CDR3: TGCGCCAGCAGCCAAGATGAGACAGGTGCTGGAAACACCATATATTTT.

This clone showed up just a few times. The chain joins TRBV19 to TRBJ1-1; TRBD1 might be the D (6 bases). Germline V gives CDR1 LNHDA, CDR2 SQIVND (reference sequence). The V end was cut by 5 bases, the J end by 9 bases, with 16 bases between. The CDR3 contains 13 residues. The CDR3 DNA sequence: TGTGCCAGTAGTCGACAAGGACAGCCTAAAGCTTTCTTT. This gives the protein CASSRQGQPKAFF.

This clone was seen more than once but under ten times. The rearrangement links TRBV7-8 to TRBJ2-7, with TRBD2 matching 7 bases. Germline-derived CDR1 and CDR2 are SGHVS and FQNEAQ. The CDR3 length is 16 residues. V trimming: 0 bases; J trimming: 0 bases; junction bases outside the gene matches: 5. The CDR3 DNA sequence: TGTGCCAGCAGCTTAGCCCCAGCGGGGAGCTCCTACGAGCAGTACTTC. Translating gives CASSLAPAGSSYEQYF.

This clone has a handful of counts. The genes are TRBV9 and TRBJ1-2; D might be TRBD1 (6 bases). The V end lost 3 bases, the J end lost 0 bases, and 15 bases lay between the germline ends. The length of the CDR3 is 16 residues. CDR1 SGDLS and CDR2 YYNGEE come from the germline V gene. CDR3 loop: CASSDTPGTTNYGYTF. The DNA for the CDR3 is TGTGCCAGCAGCGACACCCCCGGGACAACTAACTATGGCTACACCTTC.

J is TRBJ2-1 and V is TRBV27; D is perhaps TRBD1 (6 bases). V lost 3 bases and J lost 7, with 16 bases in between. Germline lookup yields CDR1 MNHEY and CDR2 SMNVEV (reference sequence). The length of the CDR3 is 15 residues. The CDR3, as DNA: TGTGCCAGCAGTTTGGTGGGGGCCGGGGTTAATGAGCAGTTCTTC. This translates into CASSLVGAGVNEQFF.

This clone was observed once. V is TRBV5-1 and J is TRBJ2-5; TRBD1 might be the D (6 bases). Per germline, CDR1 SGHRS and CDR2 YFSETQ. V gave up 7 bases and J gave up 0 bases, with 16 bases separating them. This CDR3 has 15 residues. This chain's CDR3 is CASSGTPNYQETQYF. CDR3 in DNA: TGCGCCAGCTCGGGGACACCGAACTACCAAGAGACCCAGTACTTC.

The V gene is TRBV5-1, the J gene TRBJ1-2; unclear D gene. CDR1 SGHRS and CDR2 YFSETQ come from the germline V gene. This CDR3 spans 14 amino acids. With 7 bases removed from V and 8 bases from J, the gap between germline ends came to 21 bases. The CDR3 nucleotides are TGCGCCAGCCGAGCATCTCTGGCCGCGGGGGGCTACACCTTC. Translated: CASRASLAAGGYTF.

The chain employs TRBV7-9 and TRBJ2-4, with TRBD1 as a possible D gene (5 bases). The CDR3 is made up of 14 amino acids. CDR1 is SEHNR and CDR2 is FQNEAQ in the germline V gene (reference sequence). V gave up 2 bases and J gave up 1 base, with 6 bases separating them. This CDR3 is CASSLKGAKNIQYF. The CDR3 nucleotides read TGTGCCAGCAGCTTAAAGGGGGCCAAAAACATTCAGTACTTC.

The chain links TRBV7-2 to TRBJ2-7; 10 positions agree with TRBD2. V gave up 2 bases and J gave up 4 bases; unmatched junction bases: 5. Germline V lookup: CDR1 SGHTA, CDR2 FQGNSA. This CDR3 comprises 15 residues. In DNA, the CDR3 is TGTGCCAGCAGCTTAAGCGGGGGGGCCTGGTACGAGCAGTACTTC. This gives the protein CASSLSGGAWYEQYF. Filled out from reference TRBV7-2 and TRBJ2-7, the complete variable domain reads GAGVSQSPSNKVTEKGKDVELRCDPISGHTALYWYRQSLGQGLEFLIYFQGNSAPDKSGLPSDRFSAERTGGSVSTLTIQRTQQEDSAVYLCASSLSGGAWYEQYFGPGTRLTVT.

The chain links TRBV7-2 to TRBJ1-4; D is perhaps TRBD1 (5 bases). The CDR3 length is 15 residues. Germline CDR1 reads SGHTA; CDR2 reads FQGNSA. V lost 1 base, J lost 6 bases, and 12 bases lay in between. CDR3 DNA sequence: TGTGCCAGCAGCTTAGTTTATAGGGGTGATGAAAAACTGTTTTTT. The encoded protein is CASSLVYRGDEKLFF.

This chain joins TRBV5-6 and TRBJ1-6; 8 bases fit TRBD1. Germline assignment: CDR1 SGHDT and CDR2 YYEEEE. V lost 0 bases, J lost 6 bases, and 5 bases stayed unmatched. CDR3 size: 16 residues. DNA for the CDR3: TGTGCCAGCAGCTTGGGTTGGGACAGGCTTAATTCACCCCTCCACTTT. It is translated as CASSLGWDRLNSPLHF. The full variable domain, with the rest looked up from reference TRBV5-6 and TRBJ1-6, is DAGVTQSPTHLIKTRGQQVTLRCSPKSGHDTVSWYQQALGQGPQFIFQYYEEEERQRGNFPDRFSGHQFPNYSSELNVNALLLGDSALYLCASSLGWDRLNSPLHFGNGTRLTVT.

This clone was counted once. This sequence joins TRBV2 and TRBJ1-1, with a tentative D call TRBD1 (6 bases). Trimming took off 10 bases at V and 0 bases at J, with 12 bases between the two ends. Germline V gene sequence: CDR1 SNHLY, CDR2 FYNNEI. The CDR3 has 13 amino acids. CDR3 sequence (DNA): TGTGCCACTGAGGGGGGGATGAACACTGAAGCTTTCTTT. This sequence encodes CATEGGMNTEAFF.

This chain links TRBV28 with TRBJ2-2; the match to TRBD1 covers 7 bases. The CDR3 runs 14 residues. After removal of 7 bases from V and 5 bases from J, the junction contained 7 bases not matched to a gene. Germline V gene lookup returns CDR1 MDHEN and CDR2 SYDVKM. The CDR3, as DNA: TGTGCCAGCAAAGGGGGCCCGAGGACCGGGGAGCTGTTTTTT. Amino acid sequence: CASKGGPRTGELFF.

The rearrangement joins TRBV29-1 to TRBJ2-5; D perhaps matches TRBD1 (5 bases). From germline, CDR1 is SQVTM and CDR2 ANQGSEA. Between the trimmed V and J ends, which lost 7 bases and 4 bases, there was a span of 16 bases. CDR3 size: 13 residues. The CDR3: CSAVGSRGETQYF. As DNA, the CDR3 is TGCAGCGCTGTGGGATCTAGGGGAGAGACCCAGTACTTC.